A single TCR beta chain is shown here with its context. This CDR3 is 15 amino acids long. Some clones are missing from TCRdb's copy, which holds only in-frame ones; the method was immunoSEQ multiplex PCR. The sample shows more than 45,000 clones, around nine tenths of them seen only once. The time point here: pre-reinfection, 55 to 20 weeks before reinfection detection. No in vitro expansion preceded TCR sequencing of the sorted cells. The data belong to a study of memory CD8 T cells in hepatitis C reinfection. In the study overall: HCV reinfection: RNA-positive following two negative tests at least 60 days apart.

The sequence was obtained from a man between 18 and 29 years old with hepatitis C virus infection. The sequenced sample consisted of naive CD8+ T cells sorted from blood. The rearrangement uses TRBV21-1 and TRBJ1-2; the D call TRBD1 from the table was never checked on the DNA. TRBV21-1 constitutes a pseudogene. The CDR3 DNA reads as TGTGCCAGCAGCAAAGCGCTGGGACACGACTATGGCTACACCTTC. It specifies CASSKALGHDYGYTF.